Only one count was recorded for the clone carrying this T cell receptor (beta chain). Its cognate antigen is unknown. Both 60 Vbeta primers and 13 Jbeta primers went into the PCR. In the source study's methods: Among the unique TCR beta chains that a later analysis counted, about 81 million in all, roughly 10 million were shared. This table comes from immunoSEQ multiplex PCR, and its TCRdb copy is limited to in-frame clones, with some not included. V, J and clone size reflect that table, while D and trimming were determined from the DNA. Altogether about 210,000 clones are present, nearly 80% being singletons, with the ten largest covering about 2%. The data originate from a study of cytomegalovirus exposure and HLA in healthy donors. General study results and limits: Using the classifier, cytomegalovirus status was reportedly diagnosed with high specificity and sensitivity. Presence/absence analyses treated sequencing depth as roughly uniform across donors.

Germline CDR1 LGHNA, CDR2 YSLEER. The CDR3 runs to 19 residues. V was clipped by 0 bases and J by 0 bases; unmatched bases: 10. Sequenced: PBMCs. This clonotype originated in a male donor in good health and CMV-seronegative. The chain has TRBV4-3 and TRBJ2-1; 8 positions agree with TRBD2. The CDR3 nucleotides are TGCGCCAGCAGCCAAGAAACTAGCGGATTTGGCTTCTCCTACAATGAGCAGTTCTTC. It is translated as CASSQETSGFGFSYNEQFF.